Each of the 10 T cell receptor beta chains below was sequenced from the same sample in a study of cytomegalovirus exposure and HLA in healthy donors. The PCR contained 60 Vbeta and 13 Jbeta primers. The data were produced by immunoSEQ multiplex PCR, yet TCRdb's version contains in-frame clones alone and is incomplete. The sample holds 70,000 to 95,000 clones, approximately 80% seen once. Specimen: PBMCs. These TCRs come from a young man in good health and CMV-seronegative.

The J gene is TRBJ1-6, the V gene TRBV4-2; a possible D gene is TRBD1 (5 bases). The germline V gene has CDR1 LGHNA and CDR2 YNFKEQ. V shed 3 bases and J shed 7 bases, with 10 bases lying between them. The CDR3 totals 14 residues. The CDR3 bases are TGTGCCAGCAGCCATCCTTCAGGGAATTCACCCCTCCACTTT. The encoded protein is CASSHPSGNSPLHF.

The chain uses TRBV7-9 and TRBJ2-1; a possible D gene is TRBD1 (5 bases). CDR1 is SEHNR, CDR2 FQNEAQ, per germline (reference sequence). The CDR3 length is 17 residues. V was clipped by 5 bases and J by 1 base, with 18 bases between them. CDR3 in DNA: TGTGCCAGCAGCCCTTACCAGACAGCGACTTCCTACAATGAGCAGTTCTTC. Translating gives CASSPYQTATSYNEQFF.

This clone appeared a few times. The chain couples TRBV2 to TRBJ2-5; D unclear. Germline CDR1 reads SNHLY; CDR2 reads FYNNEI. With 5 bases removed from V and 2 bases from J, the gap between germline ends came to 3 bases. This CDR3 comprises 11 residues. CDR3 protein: CASSQQETQYF. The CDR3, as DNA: TGTGCCAGCAGTCAACAAGAGACCCAGTACTTC. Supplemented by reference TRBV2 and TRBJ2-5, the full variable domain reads EPEVTQTPSHQVTQMGQEVILRCVPISNHLYFYWYRQILGQKVEFLVSFYNNEISEKSEIFDDQFSVERPDGSNFTLKIRSTKLEDSAMYFCASSQQETQYFGPGTRLLVL.

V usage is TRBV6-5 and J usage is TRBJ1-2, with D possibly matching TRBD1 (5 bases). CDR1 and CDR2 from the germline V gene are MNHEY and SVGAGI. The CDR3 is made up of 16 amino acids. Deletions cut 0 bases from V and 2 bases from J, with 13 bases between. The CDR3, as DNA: TGTGCCAGCAGTTACTCGGATCCAGGGTTGAACTATGGCTACACCTTC. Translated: CASSYSDPGLNYGYTF.

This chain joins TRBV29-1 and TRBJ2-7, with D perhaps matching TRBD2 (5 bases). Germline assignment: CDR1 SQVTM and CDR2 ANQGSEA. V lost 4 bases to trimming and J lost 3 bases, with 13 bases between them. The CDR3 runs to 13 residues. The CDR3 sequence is CSVGTASFYEQYF. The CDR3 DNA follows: TGCAGCGTTGGGACTGCCTCCTTCTACGAGCAGTACTTC.

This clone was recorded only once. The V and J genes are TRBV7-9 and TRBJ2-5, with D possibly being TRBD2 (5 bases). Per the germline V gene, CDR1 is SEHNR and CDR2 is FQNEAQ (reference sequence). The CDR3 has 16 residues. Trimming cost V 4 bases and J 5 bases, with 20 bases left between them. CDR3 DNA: TGTGCCAGCAGCTCCGCTGAAGTAACCGGGGTCGAGACCCAGTACTTC. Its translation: CASSSAEVTGVETQYF.

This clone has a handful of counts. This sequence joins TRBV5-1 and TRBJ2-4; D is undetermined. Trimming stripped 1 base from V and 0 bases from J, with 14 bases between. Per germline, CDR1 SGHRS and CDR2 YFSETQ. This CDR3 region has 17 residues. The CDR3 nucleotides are TGCGCCAGCAGCTTGTCAGGCGAACTTCTAGCCAAAAACATTCAGTACTTC. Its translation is CASSLSGELLAKNIQYF.

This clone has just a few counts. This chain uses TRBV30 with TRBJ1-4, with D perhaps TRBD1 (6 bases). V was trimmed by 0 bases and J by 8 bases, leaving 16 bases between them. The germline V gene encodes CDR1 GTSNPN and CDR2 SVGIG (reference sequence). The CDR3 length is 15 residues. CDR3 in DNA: TGTGCCTGGAGTGTAACCAGGGCTCAGGGGGAAAAACTGTTTTTT. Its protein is CAWSVTRAQGEKLFF.

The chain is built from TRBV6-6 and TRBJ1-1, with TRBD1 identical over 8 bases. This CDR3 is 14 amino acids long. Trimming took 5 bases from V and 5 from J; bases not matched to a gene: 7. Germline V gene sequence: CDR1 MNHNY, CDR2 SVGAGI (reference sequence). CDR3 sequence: CASSNQGAGTEAFF. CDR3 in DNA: TGTGCCAGCAGTAACCAGGGGGCGGGAACTGAAGCTTTCTTT.

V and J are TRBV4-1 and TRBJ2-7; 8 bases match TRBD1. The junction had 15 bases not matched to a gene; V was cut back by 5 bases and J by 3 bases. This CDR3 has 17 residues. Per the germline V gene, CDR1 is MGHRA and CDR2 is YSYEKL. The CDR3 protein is CASSMSVRGTGNYEQYF. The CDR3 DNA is TGCGCCAGCAGCATGTCAGTTCGGGGGACAGGTAACTACGAGCAGTACTTC.